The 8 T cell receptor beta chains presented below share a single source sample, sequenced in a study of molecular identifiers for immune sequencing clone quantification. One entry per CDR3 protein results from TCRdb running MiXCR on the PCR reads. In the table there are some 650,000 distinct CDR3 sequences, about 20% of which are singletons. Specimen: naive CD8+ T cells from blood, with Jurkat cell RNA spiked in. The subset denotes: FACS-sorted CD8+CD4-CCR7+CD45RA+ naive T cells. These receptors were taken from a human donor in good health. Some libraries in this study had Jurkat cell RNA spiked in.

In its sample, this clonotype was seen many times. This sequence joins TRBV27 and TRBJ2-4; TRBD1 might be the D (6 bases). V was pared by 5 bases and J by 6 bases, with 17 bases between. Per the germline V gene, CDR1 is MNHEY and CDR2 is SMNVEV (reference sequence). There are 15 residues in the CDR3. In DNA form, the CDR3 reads TGTGCCAGCAGTCTCCGGGACAATCCCGGAAACATTCAGTACTTC. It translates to CASSLRDNPGNIQYF.

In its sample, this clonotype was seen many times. CDR3 protein: CASSQALGQNRGIQYF. The CDR3, as DNA: TGTGCCAGCAGCCAAGCACTGGGGCAAAACAGGGGCATTCAGTACTTC. The genes are TRBV4-2 and TRBJ2-4, with 7 bases fitting TRBD1. V shed 1 base and J 9 bases; nucleotides not matched to a gene: 12. Germline-derived CDR1 and CDR2 are LGHNA and YNFKEQ. This CDR3 has 16 residues.

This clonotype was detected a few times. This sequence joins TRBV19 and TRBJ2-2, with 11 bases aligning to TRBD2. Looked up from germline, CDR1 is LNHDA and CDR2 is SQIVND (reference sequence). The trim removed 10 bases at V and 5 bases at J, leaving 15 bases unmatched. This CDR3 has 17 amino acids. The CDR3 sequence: CAKKVLAGGRGTGELFF. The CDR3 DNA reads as TGTGCCAAAAAGGTTCTAGCGGGGGGCCGGGGTACCGGGGAGCTGTTTTTT.

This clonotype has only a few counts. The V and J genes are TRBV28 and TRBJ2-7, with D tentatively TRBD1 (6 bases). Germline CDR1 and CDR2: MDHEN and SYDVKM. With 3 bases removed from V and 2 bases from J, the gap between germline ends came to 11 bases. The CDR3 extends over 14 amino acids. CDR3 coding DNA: TGTGCCAGCAGTTTCAAGACAGGCACCTACGAGCAGTACTTC. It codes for CASSFKTGTYEQYF.

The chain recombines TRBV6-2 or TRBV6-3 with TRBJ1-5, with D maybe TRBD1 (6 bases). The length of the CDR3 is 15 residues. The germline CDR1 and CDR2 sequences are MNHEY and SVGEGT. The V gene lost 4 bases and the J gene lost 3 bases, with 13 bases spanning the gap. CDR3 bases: TGTGCCAGCAGTTTCCCGGGACAATACAATCAGCCCCAGCATTTT. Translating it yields CASSFPGQYNQPQHF.

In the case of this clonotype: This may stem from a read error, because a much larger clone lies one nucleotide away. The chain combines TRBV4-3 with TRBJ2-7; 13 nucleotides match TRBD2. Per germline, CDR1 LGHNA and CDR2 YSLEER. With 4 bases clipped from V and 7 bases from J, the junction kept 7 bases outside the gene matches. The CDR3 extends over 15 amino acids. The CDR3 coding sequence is TGCGCCAGCAGCCGCGGACTAGCGGGAGCGGCGGAGCAGTACTTC. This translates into CASSRGLAGAAEQYF.

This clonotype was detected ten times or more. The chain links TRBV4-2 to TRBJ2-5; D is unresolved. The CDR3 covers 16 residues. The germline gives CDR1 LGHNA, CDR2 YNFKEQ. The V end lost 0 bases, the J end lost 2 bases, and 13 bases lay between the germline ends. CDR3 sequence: CASSQDHLGSQETQYF. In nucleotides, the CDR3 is TGTGCCAGCAGCCAAGATCACCTAGGCAGTCAAGAGACCCAGTACTTC.

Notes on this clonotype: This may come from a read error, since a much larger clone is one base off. CDR3 residues: CARSQDEGSMETQYF. CDR3 sequence (DNA): TGCGCCAGAAGCCAAGACGAGGGTAGTATGGAGACCCAGTACTTC. The chain uses TRBV4-1 and TRBJ2-5, with TRBD2 as a possible D gene (5 bases). Germline V gene data show CDR1 as MGHRA and CDR2 as YSYEKL. CDR3 length equals 15 residues.